Listed below are T cell receptor beta chains from one sample, sequenced in a study of Ad26.COV2.S vaccination and SARS-CoV-2 variants. The protocol was immunoSEQ multiplex PCR, while the TCRdb copy is restricted to in-frame clones and leaves out a portion. The profile covers approximately 460,000 clones, with 80% to 90% appearing a single time and about 1.7% taken by the ten largest. Specimen: peripheral blood, collected in a trial of Ad26.COV2.S vaccine versus placebo. The receptor set was obtained from a person aged 18-65 years who received the Ad26.COV2.S COVID-19 vaccine or a placebo. Each CDR3 is given with its conserved first and last residue. The order of the fields is clone size, V gene, D gene, J gene, CDR3 DNA, CDR3 protein. A D gene is named only where the DNA matches it firmly. Part of the rows lack a size; the others show once, few, many or a class for expanded clones.

>NA|TRBV4-2|NA|TRBJ1-1
TGTGCCAGCAGCCAAGCGACAGGGAACACTGAAGCTTTCTTT
CASSQATGNTEAFF
>NA|TRBV19|NA|TRBJ2-5
TGTGCCAGTAGTATAGATCGGAGGGCTGGGACCCAGTACTTC
CASSIDRRAGTQYF
>NA|TRBV28|TRBD1|TRBJ2-3
TGTGCCAGCAGTGGGACAGGGAGAGGAGATACGCAGTATTTT
CASSGTGRGDTQYF
>NA|TRBV18|NA|TRBJ1-5
TGTGCCAGCTCACCTGAAGGGGGTTTCAATCAGCCCCAGCATTTT
CASSPEGGFNQPQHF
>NA|TRBV6-1|NA|TRBJ2-2
TGTGCCAGCAGTGAACAGGGAGCGAACACCGGGGAGCTGTTTTTT
CASSEQGANTGELFF
>NA|TRBV11-3|NA|TRBJ2-2
TGTGCCAGCAGCTTAGTTCCCACCGGGGAGCTGTTTTTT
CASSLVPTGELFF
>NA|TRBV21-1|NA|TRBJ2-5
TGTGCCAGCACCAAAATCCCAAGCGGGGGGGCCTTACAAGAGACCCAGTACTTC
CASTKIPSGGALQETQYF
>NA|TRBV18|NA|TRBJ1-2
TGTGCCAGCTCCTCTGCCTTTTCCGGACAGAGCGCTTATGGCTACACCTTC
CASSSAFSGQSAYGYTF
>NA|TRBV5-4|TRBD1|TRBJ1-2
TGTGCCAGCAGTTACGATATCACAGGGGGGGATGGCTACACCTTC
CASSYDITGGDGYTF
>NA|TRBV27|NA|TRBJ2-3
TGTGCCAGCAGTTTAAGGGGATATACGCAGTATTTT
CASSLRGYTQYF
>NA|TRBV15|NA|TRBJ2-5
TGTGCCACCAGCAGAGCGCCACCGCAAGAGACCCAGTACTTC
CATSRAPPQETQYF
>NA|TRBV6-6|TRBD1|TRBJ2-1
TGTGCCAGCAGTTCAGGGGGCACCTACAATGAGCAGTTCTTC
CASSSGGTYNEQFF
>NA|TRBV6-5|NA|TRBJ1-1
TGTGCCAGCAGTACACAGCACACTGAAGCTTTCTTT
CASSTQHTEAFF
>NA|TRBV10-3|NA|TRBJ1-5
TGTGCCACACGTGTACAGTGGGATCAGCCCCAGCATTTT
CATRVQWDQPQHF
>NA|TRBV4-1|TRBD2|TRBJ2-1
TGCGCCAGCAGCCCCCGGGGTAGCGGGGGGCGAGACAATGAGCAGTTCTTC
CASSPRGSGGRDNEQFF
>few|TRBV28|NA|TRBJ1-5
TGTGCCAGCAGTAAGTCGTTCGGGAAGCAGCCCCAGCATTTT
CASSKSFGKQPQHF
>NA|TRBV24-1|TRBD1|TRBJ1-2
TGTGCCACCAGTGGGACGGGACAGAACTATGGCTACACCTTC
CATSGTGQNYGYTF